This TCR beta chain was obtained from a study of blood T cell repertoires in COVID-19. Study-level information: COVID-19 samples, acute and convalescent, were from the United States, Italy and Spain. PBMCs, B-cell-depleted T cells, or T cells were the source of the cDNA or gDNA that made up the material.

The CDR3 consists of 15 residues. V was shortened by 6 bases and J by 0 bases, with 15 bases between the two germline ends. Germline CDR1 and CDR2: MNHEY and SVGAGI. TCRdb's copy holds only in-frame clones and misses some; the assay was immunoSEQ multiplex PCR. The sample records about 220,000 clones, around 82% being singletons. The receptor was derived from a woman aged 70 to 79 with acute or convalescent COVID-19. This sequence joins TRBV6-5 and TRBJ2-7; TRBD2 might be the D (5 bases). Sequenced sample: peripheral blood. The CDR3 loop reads CASRSRSGSSYEQYF. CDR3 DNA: TGTGCCAGCAGGAGCCGAAGCGGAAGCTCCTACGAGCAGTACTTC.